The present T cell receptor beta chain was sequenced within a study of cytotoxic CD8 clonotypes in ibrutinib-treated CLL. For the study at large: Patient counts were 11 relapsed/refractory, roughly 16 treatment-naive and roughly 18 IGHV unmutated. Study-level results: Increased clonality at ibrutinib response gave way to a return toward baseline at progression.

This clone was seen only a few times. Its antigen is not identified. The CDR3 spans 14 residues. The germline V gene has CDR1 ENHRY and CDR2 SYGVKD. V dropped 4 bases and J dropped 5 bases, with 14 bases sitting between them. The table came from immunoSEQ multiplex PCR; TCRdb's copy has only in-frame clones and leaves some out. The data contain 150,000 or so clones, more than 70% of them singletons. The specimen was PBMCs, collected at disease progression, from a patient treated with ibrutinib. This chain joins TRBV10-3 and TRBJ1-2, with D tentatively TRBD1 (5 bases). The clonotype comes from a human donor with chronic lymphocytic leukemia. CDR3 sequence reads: CAISARDGGYGYTF. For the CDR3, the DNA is TGTGCCATCAGTGCCCGGGACGGCGGGTATGGCTACACCTTC.